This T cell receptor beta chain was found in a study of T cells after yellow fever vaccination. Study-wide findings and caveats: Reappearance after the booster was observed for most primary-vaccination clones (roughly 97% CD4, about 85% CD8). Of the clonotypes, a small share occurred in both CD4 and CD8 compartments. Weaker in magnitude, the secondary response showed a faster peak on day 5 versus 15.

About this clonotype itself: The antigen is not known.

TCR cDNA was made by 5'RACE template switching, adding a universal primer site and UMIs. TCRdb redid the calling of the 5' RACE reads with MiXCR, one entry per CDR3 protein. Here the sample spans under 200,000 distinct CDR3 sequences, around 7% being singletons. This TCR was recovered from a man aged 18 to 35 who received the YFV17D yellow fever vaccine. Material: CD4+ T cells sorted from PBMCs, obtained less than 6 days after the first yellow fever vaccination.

The CDR3 here is CATSDSGTGIHNEQFF. CDR3 DNA: TGTGCCACCAGTGATTCCGGGACAGGGATTCACAATGAGCAGTTCTTC. This rearrangement joins TRBV24-1 to TRBJ2-1; the match to TRBD1 covers 9 bases. The V gene's germline CDR1 is KGHDR and CDR2 SFDVKD. This CDR3 spans 16 amino acids. Germline trimming cut 2 bases from V and 5 bases from J; bases unmatched to any gene: 6.